This T cell receptor beta chain was captured by sequencing in a study of blood T cell repertoires in COVID-19. Study details: T cells, B-cell-depleted T cells, or PBMCs supplied cDNA or gDNA.

Germline V lookup: CDR1 DFQATT, CDR2 SNEGSKA (reference sequence). There are 11 residues in the CDR3. Trimming stripped 3 bases from V and 12 bases from J, with 12 bases between. Authors' data handling: Nucleated cell number was recorded as an estimate derived from reference gene primer amplification. Sequencing used immunoSEQ multiplex PCR; TCRdb keeps in-frame clones, though not all of them. That table is the source of V, J and clone size, and D and trimming were worked out from the DNA. The table lists a few hundred thousand clones, less than 90% of them singletons, with approximately 3.3% in the top ten.

The TCR originated in a woman in her fifties or sixties in a cohort exposed to, infected with or recovered from COVID-19 (not recorded which). The V call is TRBV20-1, the J call TRBJ2-1; unclear D gene. The sequenced sample consisted of PBMCs or T cells enriched from blood (not recorded which). The CDR3 reads CSASDLSGQFF. CDR3 nucleotides: TGCAGTGCTAGTGACTTGTCCGGGCAGTTCTTC.